This T cell receptor (beta chain) appears in the sequencing data of a study of regulatory T cells in long-lasting Graves disease. Many counts were recorded for this clonotype. Its antigen is unidentified. Time point noted: persistent/refractory GD, antithyroid drugs over 5 years with positive TRAb. With RNA extracted from PBMCs as input, the TCR library was made. CDR3 length: 16 residues. The germline V gene encodes CDR1 LGHDT and CDR2 YNNKEL (reference sequence). Trimming cost V 6 bases and J 2 bases, with 19 bases left between them. Regarding the study as a whole: Persistent disease exhibited a predilection for TRBV28, TRBJ1-2 and TRBJ2-5.

With iRepertoire HTBI primers and Arm-PCR of CDR3 regions, TCR beta libraries were built. Using its own MiXCR run on the multiplex PCR reads, TCRdb lists one record per CDR3 protein. The repertoire holds about 340,000 distinct CDR3 sequences, with around a fifth as singletons. The specimen was peripheral blood mononuclear cells (PBMCs), collected when the disease was refractory, from a patient treated with antithyroid drugs. This TCR was sampled from a female donor with Graves disease. The chain uses TRBV3-1 and TRBJ2-5; D is tentatively TRBD1 or TRBD2 (5 bases each). CDR3 sequence reads: CASSKATGTEQETQYF. Here the CDR3 DNA reads TGTGCCAGCAGTAAAGCAACCGGGACGGAGCAAGAGACCCAGTACTTC.